The 10 T cell receptor beta chains below come from one sample, sequenced in a study of beta chain features in type 1 diabetes. General observations from the study: Type 1 diabetes patients showed a moderate but significant shortening of TCRB CDR3s in all four CD4+ subsets.

Since all of the isolated RNA was reverse transcribed, expressed TCRB transcripts were what got sequenced. The method was immunoSEQ multiplex PCR; TCRdb's version includes in-frame clones alone and lacks a portion of them. The sample records 120,000 to 150,000 clones, 10% to 15% being singletons. For these receptors, no antigen is known. The sequencing input was central memory CD4+ T cells from blood. The receptor set was obtained from a man younger than 35 with type 1 diabetes.

This clone was detected only a few times. This chain uses TRBV7-9 with TRBJ1-1, with D unresolved. From germline, CDR1 is SEHNR and CDR2 FQNEAQ (reference sequence). Trimming stripped 0 bases from V and 7 bases from J, with 6 bases between. The CDR3 runs to 12 residues. In nucleotides, the CDR3 is TGTGCCAGCAGCTTAGCGTCAGTTGAAGCTTTCTTT. Protein sequence: CASSLASVEAFF.

This clone was found a few times. The chain employs TRBV14 and TRBJ1-2, with a tentative D call TRBD1 (6 bases). The CDR3 extends over 14 amino acids. Germline CDR1 is SGHDN and CDR2 is FVKESK. V shed 4 bases and J shed 8 bases, with 17 bases lying between them. Here the CDR3 DNA reads TGTGCCAGCAGCCCCTTGAGGGGGGGATTCGGCTACACCTTC. Amino acid sequence: CASSPLRGGFGYTF.

This clone was picked up a small number of times. This chain links TRBV28 with TRBJ1-6, with D unclear. The germline gives CDR1 MDHEN, CDR2 SYDVKM. This CDR3 has 15 residues. Trimming cost V 5 bases and J 8 bases, with 16 bases left between them. The DNA of the CDR3 is TGTGCCAGCAGTCCTCTTTGGAGGGTTGATTCACCCCTCCACTTT. Amino acids: CASSPLWRVDSPLHF. The entire variable domain, with the rest obtained from reference TRBV28 and TRBJ1-6, is as follows: DVKVTQSSRYLVKRTGEKVFLECVQDMDHENMFWYRQDPGLGLRLIYFSYDVKMKEKGDIPEGYSVSREKKERFSLILESASTNQTSMYLCASSPLWRVDSPLHFGNGTRLTVT.

The chain is built from TRBV2 and TRBJ1-4; D unresolved. The ends were cut back, 6 bases at V and 3 bases at J, with 8 bases in the middle. The length of the CDR3 is 13 residues. Germline V gene data show CDR1 as SNHLY and CDR2 as FYNNEI. Written as DNA, the CDR3 is TGTGCCAGCAGGGCCGAGGCTAATGAAAAACTGTTTTTT. Its protein product is CASRAEANEKLFF. Combining the CDR3 with reference TRBV2 and TRBJ1-4 gives the whole variable domain EPEVTQTPSHQVTQMGQEVILRCVPISNHLYFYWYRQILGQKVEFLVSFYNNEISEKSEIFDDQFSVERPDGSNFTLKIRSTKLEDSAMYFCASRAEANEKLFFGSGTQLSVL.

The chain has TRBV6-5 and TRBJ2-3; perhaps D is TRBD1 or TRBD2 (5 bases each). Germline assignment: CDR1 MNHEY and CDR2 SVGAGI. There are 12 residues in the CDR3. Trimming left V 4 bases short and J 3 bases short, with 5 bases between. CDR3 in DNA: TGTGCCAGCAGTTGGGGGACAGATACGCAGTATTTT. This sequence encodes CASSWGTDTQYF.

This clone has more than one count but fewer than ten. V is TRBV5-4 and J is TRBJ1-1; 8 positions match TRBD1. Germline values: CDR1 SGHNT, CDR2 YYREEE (reference sequence). V was pared by 0 bases and J by 1 base, with 2 bases of the junction left unmatched. This CDR3 comprises 15 residues. CDR3 sequence (DNA): TGTGCCAGCAGCTTGGAAGGACAGGGGAACACTGAAGCTTTCTTT. It codes for CASSLEGQGNTEAFF.

CDR3 protein: CASSPGTSRIELFF. The CDR3 nucleotides read TGTGCCAGCAGCCCAGGGACTAGTAGGATAGAGCTGTTTTTT. This chain connects TRBV7-7 to TRBJ2-2; 8 bases are a match to TRBD2. This CDR3 has 14 residues. With 5 bases clipped from V and 11 bases from J, the junction kept 10 bases outside the gene matches. Germline assignment: CDR1 SSHAT and CDR2 FNYEAQ (reference sequence). The variable domain in full, completed from reference TRBV7-7 and TRBJ2-2, reads GAGVSQSPRYKVTKRGQDVTLRCDPISSHATLYWYQQALGQGPEFLTYFNYEAQPDKSGLPSDRFSAERPEGSISTLTIQRTEQRDSAMYRCASSPGTSRIELFFGEGSRLTVL.

This clone occurred once. CDR3 nucleotides: TGTGCCAGCAGTGAAGTATGGCAGGCCGATGAAGCTTTCTTT. It yields the protein CASSEVWQADEAFF. The V call is TRBV6-1, the J call TRBJ1-1; D gene uncertain. V was trimmed by 1 base and J by 7 bases, leaving 13 bases between them. The CDR3 covers 14 residues. Germline assignment: CDR1 MNHNS and CDR2 SASEGT.

This clone showed up many times. The J gene is TRBJ2-5, the V gene TRBV9; 14 positions match TRBD2. The CDR3 has 15 residues. Germline-derived CDR1 and CDR2 are SGDLS and YYNGEE. V trimming: 3 bases; J trimming: 7 bases; junction bases outside the gene matches: 5. Here the CDR3 reads CASSEGLAGARTQYF. The CDR3 coding sequence is TGTGCCAGCAGCGAGGGACTAGCGGGGGCCAGGACCCAGTACTTC.

The genes are TRBV28 and TRBJ2-1; D unclear. Per germline, CDR1 MDHEN and CDR2 SYDVKM. V was trimmed by 4 bases and J by 3 bases, leaving 16 bases between them. CDR3 length: 16 residues. The CDR3 here is CASSSNRAAHYNEQFF. The CDR3 nucleotides are TGTGCCAGCAGTTCCAACCGGGCCGCACACTACAATGAGCAGTTCTTC.